These 29 T cell receptor beta chains came from one sample sequenced in a study of blood T cell repertoires in COVID-19. Profiled with immunoSEQ multiplex PCR; TCRdb holds only in-frame clones, not every one. The table lists approximately 210,000 clones, about nine tenths of them singletons, with 2% to 2.5% in the top ten. Sequencing was carried out using PBMCs or T cells enriched from blood (not recorded which). The receptor set was obtained from a woman in her twenties or thirties who had recovered from COVID-19.

This chain connects TRBV29-1 to TRBJ2-3, with 7 nucleotides matching TRBD2. Trimming took 7 bases from V and 4 from J; bases not matched to a gene: 8. CDR3 length: 13 amino acids. The germline V gene has CDR1 SQVTM and CDR2 ANQGSEA. CDR3 loop: CSGILAGADTQYF. The CDR3 nucleotides read TGCAGCGGTATACTTGCGGGGGCAGATACGCAGTATTTT.

V is TRBV30 and J is TRBJ1-6; D perhaps matches TRBD1 (6 bases). The CDR3 extends over 16 amino acids. Germline V CDR1 and CDR2: GTSNPN, SVGIG (reference sequence). Deletions cut 3 bases from V and 3 bases from J, with 15 bases between. Here the CDR3 DNA reads TGTGCCTGGAGACTCCGGGACATCATCTATAATTCACCCCTCCACTTT. This encodes CAWRLRDIIYNSPLHF.

The chain uses TRBV5-1 and TRBJ2-2; 10 bases are shared with TRBD2. CDR3 length: 17 residues. Trimming took 0 bases from V and 4 from J; bases not matched to a gene: 6. Looked up from germline, CDR1 is SGHRS and CDR2 is YFSETQ. The CDR3 DNA is TGCGCCAGCAGCTTGGGTAGCGGGGGGTTTCGCACCGGGGAGCTGTTTTTT. Protein: CASSLGSGGFRTGELFF. The variable domain in full, completed from reference TRBV5-1 and TRBJ2-2, reads KAGVTQTPRYLIKTRGQQVTLSCSPISGHRSVSWYQQTPGQGLQFLFEYFSETQRNKGNFPGRFSGRQFSNSRSEMNVSTLELGDSALYLCASSLGSGGFRTGELFFGEGSRLTVL.

The V and J genes are TRBV4-3 and TRBJ1-5; D call uncertain. CDR1 and CDR2 (germline): LGHNA, YSLEER. V dropped 5 bases and J dropped 3 bases, with 8 bases sitting between them. The CDR3 is 13 residues long. Written as DNA, the CDR3 is TGCGCCAGCAGCGCAGGACTCAATCAGCCCCAGCATTTT. Translated: CASSAGLNQPQHF.

For the CDR3, the DNA is TGTGCCAGCGGGGGGGACATCCAAGAGACCCAGTACTTC. Encoded protein: CASGGDIQETQYF. The chain is built from TRBV7-2 and TRBJ2-5, with D perhaps TRBD2 (7 bases). This CDR3 is 13 amino acids long. V lost 8 bases to trimming and J lost 1 base, with 11 bases between them. In germline, CDR1 is SGHTA, CDR2 FQGNSA.

The chain employs TRBV2 and TRBJ2-1, with unresolved D. The ends were cut back, 4 bases at V and 4 bases at J, with 5 bases in the middle. The CDR3 totals 12 residues. The germline V gene encodes CDR1 SNHLY and CDR2 FYNNEI. The CDR3 is CASSALYNEQFF. For the CDR3, the DNA is TGTGCCAGCAGTGCCCTTTACAATGAGCAGTTCTTC.

The chain employs TRBV19 and TRBJ2-7; 8 nucleotides match TRBD1. This CDR3 comprises 15 residues. V dropped 3 bases and J dropped 3; count of bases not matched to a gene: 7. Germline V gene sequence: CDR1 LNHDA, CDR2 SQIVND (reference sequence). As DNA, the CDR3 is TGTGCCAGTAGTATCGGGACAGGATTAAGCTACGAGCAGTACTTC. This gives the protein CASSIGTGLSYEQYF.

In its sample, this clone was seen once. V and J are TRBV2 and TRBJ1-2; D is possibly TRBD1 (5 bases). The CDR3 totals 13 residues. Germline loops: CDR1 SNHLY, CDR2 FYNNEI. The V end was cut by 5 bases, the J end by 2 bases, with 9 bases between. The chain's CDR3 is CASSLQDNYGYTF. In DNA form, the CDR3 reads TGTGCCAGCAGTCTACAGGACAACTATGGCTACACCTTC.

The CDR3 DNA follows: TGTGCCAGCAGTTACCCCCAGGGGGGCGAGCAGTACTTC. Translating it yields CASSYPQGGEQYF. V usage is TRBV6-2 or TRBV6-3 and J usage is TRBJ2-7; tentatively, D is TRBD1 (7 bases). The germline CDR1 and CDR2 sequences are MNHEY and SVGEGT. The CDR3 runs to 13 residues. The V end lost 2 bases, the J end lost 6 bases, and 11 bases lay between the germline ends.

V is TRBV20-1 and J is TRBJ1-1; 8 nucleotides agree with TRBD1. V was pared by 6 bases and J by 9 bases, with 6 bases of the junction left unmatched. The CDR3 has 11 residues. Germline V gene lookup returns CDR1 DFQATT and CDR2 SNEGSKA (reference sequence). The CDR3 here is CSARRQGKAFF. The CDR3 DNA is TGCAGTGCGAGAAGACAGGGGAAAGCTTTCTTT.

The chain combines TRBV6-5 with TRBJ1-2; TRBD1 agrees at 9 bases. With V trimmed by 6 bases and J by 4 bases, 9 bases remained unmatched. Germline V lookup: CDR1 MNHEY, CDR2 SVGAGI. This CDR3 is 15 amino acids long. As DNA, the CDR3 is TGTGCCAGCAGGGATTGGGACAGGGACTCCTATGGCTACACCTTC. It yields the protein CASRDWDRDSYGYTF.

This clone was recorded once. V usage is TRBV29-1 and J usage is TRBJ2-1; TRBD2 is a possible D gene (5 bases). V was trimmed by 3 bases and J by 6 bases, leaving 6 bases between them. This CDR3 has 11 residues. Germline CDR1 and CDR2: SQVTM and ANQGSEA. The CDR3, as DNA: TGCAGCGTTGAGGCGGGCAATGAGCAGTTCTTC. Encoded protein: CSVEAGNEQFF.

This chain connects TRBV2 to TRBJ1-2, with TRBD1 matching over 9 bases. This CDR3 region has 12 residues. Per germline, CDR1 SNHLY and CDR2 FYNNEI. The V and J ends lost 9 bases and 8 bases, in that order; junction bases with no gene match: 7. CDR3 DNA sequence: TGTGCCAGTACACAGGGGGCGCGCGGCTACACCTTC. The encoded protein is CASTQGARGYTF.

The chain has TRBV29-1 and TRBJ1-2; TRBD1 matches at 7 bases. V gave up 6 bases and J gave up 4 bases; unmatched junction bases: 11. This CDR3 is built from 14 residues. The germline V gene encodes CDR1 SQVTM and CDR2 ANQGSEA. CDR3 coding DNA: TGCAGCGTGTTCAGCCGGGCAGGGGGCTATGGCTACACCTTC. Protein sequence: CSVFSRAGGYGYTF.

The chain links TRBV5-1 to TRBJ2-7; TRBD1 agrees at 10 bases. V was clipped by 1 base and J by 2 bases; unmatched bases: 3. CDR3 length equals 15 residues. Germline lookup yields CDR1 SGHRS and CDR2 YFSETQ. The CDR3 sequence: CASSLFGQGAYEQYF. The CDR3 bases are TGCGCCAGCAGCTTGTTCGGACAGGGGGCCTACGAGCAGTACTTC.

The J gene is TRBJ1-1, the V gene TRBV6-5, with 9 bases aligning to TRBD1. Germline CDR1 MNHEY, CDR2 SVGAGI. The CDR3 consists of 15 residues. With V trimmed by 0 bases and J by 5 bases, 4 bases remained unmatched. For the CDR3, the DNA is TGTGCCAGCAGTTACTCAGGACAGGGGAGAACTGAAGCTTTCTTT. Protein: CASSYSGQGRTEAFF.

The chain joins TRBV21-1 to TRBJ1-5; no check of the table's D call, TRBD1, against the DNA was made. TRBV21-1 is an annotated pseudogene. The CDR3 length is 17 residues. CDR3 sequence: CASSIAPRGYSNQPQHF. The CDR3 DNA sequence: TGTGCCAGCAGCATAGCGCCCAGGGGTTATAGCAATCAGCCCCAGCATTTT.

This clone showed up just a few times. The V call is TRBV27, the J call TRBJ1-5; perhaps TRBD1 as D (5 bases). V lost 4 bases, J lost 4 bases, and 17 bases lay in between. The CDR3 has 16 residues. The V gene's germline CDR1 is MNHEY and CDR2 SMNVEV (reference sequence). The CDR3 protein is CASSSIPGLLNQPQHF. CDR3 DNA: TGTGCCAGCAGTTCGATCCCGGGACTTTTGAATCAGCCCCAGCATTTT.

The rearrangement links TRBV20-1 to TRBJ2-3, with TRBD1 matching over 9 bases. Losses at the gene ends were 3 bases for V and 4 bases for J; bases not matched to a gene: 8. The germline CDR1 and CDR2 sequences are DFQATT and SNEGSKA (reference sequence). The length of the CDR3 is 15 residues. Written as DNA, the CDR3 is TGCAGTGCTAGTGCCGGGACAGGGATGGCAGATACGCAGTATTTT. It translates to CSASAGTGMADTQYF.

This chain joins TRBV4-2 and TRBJ2-3; a weak D match, TRBD1 (5 bases). V was cut by 4 bases and J by 4 bases, with 15 bases left in between. In germline, CDR1 is LGHNA, CDR2 YNFKEQ. This CDR3 is built from 15 residues. The CDR3 sequence is CASSRNSDSSDTQYF. CDR3 sequence (DNA): TGTGCCAGCAGCCGTAACTCTGACAGTTCAGATACGCAGTATTTT.

J is TRBJ1-1 and V is TRBV6-5, with D unresolved. Germline values: CDR1 MNHEY, CDR2 SVGAGI. V shed 7 bases and J shed 7 bases, with 7 bases lying between them. This CDR3 has 10 amino acids. CDR3 residues: CASKRNEAFF. CDR3 nucleotides: TGTGCCAGCAAGCGTAATGAAGCTTTCTTT.

The chain is built from TRBV4-2 and TRBJ2-7, with 10 nucleotides matching TRBD2. The germline V gene has CDR1 LGHNA and CDR2 YNFKEQ. CDR3 length: 16 residues. After removal of 1 base from V and 7 bases from J, the junction contained 10 bases not matched to a gene. The CDR3 loop is CASSQVPPAGGPEQYF. CDR3 sequence (DNA): TGTGCCAGCAGCCAAGTTCCGCCAGCGGGAGGGCCTGAGCAGTACTTC.

The V call is TRBV30, the J call TRBJ2-2; D is perhaps TRBD1 (6 bases). The CDR3 has 15 amino acids. Germline loops: CDR1 GTSNPN, CDR2 SVGIG (reference sequence). V dropped 4 bases and J dropped 3 bases, with 15 bases sitting between them. Here the CDR3 reads CAWNPRDTYTGELFF. In DNA form, the CDR3 reads TGTGCCTGGAACCCCCGGGACACTTACACCGGGGAGCTGTTTTTT.

The chain couples TRBV21-1 to TRBJ2-1; the table assigns TRBD2, which was not confirmed against the DNA. TRBV21-1 is shown as a pseudogene. The CDR3 length is 15 residues. For the CDR3, the DNA is TGTGCCAGCAGCAAAGATTACGGGAGGGGTTATGAGCAGTTCTTC. Amino acid sequence: CASSKDYGRGYEQFF.

There are a few counts of this clone. The chain couples TRBV5-1 to TRBJ2-5, with 7 bases lining up with TRBD1. The CDR3 consists of 12 residues. V shed 3 bases and J 5 bases; nucleotides not matched to a gene: 1. Germline lookup yields CDR1 SGHRS and CDR2 YFSETQ. DNA for the CDR3: TGCGCCAGCAGCTCGACAGGGGAGACCCAGTACTTC. Amino acids: CASSSTGETQYF. Based on the CDR3 plus reference TRBV5-1 and TRBJ2-5, the full variable domain is KAGVTQTPRYLIKTRGQQVTLSCSPISGHRSVSWYQQTPGQGLQFLFEYFSETQRNKGNFPGRFSGRQFSNSRSEMNVSTLELGDSALYLCASSSTGETQYFGPGTRLLVL.

The CDR3 spells CASSQVRSLSGNTIYF. CDR3 coding DNA: TGCGCCAGCAGCCAAGTGAGGTCACTCTCTGGAAACACCATATATTTT. The rearrangement uses TRBV4-1 and TRBJ1-3; no clear D. CDR1 and CDR2 (germline): MGHRA, YSYEKL. V dropped 1 base and J dropped 0 bases, with 10 bases sitting between them. CDR3 length: 16 amino acids.

V is TRBV18 and J is TRBJ2-3; D might be TRBD1 (6 bases). The V and J ends lost 0 bases and 3 bases respectively, with 16 bases between them. In germline, CDR1 is KGHSH, CDR2 LQKENI. The CDR3 sequence is 17 residues long. CDR3 in DNA: TGTGCCAGCTCACCACCGGCAGGGGACATTCAGACAGATACGCAGTATTTT. This encodes CASSPPAGDIQTDTQYF.

This clone has a handful of counts. This chain uses TRBV12-5 with TRBJ1-1; D possibly corresponds to TRBD1 (6 bases). Per the germline V gene, CDR1 is LGHNT and CDR2 is FRNRAP. This CDR3 is 14 amino acids long. Trimming took off 8 bases at V and 0 bases at J, with 13 bases between the two ends. In DNA, the CDR3 is TGTGCTAGTTCGAACAGGGAAATGAACACTGAAGCTTTCTTT. Translated: CASSNREMNTEAFF.

The chain is built from TRBV5-6 and TRBJ1-5, with a weak D call TRBD1 (5 bases). Germline CDR1 is SGHDT and CDR2 is YYEEEE. The CDR3 length is 17 residues. V lost 0 bases and J 4 bases, leaving 17 bases between the germline ends. The CDR3 nucleotides are TGTGCCAGCAGCTTGGGAAGGGGAAGGAGCCCTAATCAGCCCCAGCATTTT. Its protein product is CASSLGRGRSPNQPQHF.